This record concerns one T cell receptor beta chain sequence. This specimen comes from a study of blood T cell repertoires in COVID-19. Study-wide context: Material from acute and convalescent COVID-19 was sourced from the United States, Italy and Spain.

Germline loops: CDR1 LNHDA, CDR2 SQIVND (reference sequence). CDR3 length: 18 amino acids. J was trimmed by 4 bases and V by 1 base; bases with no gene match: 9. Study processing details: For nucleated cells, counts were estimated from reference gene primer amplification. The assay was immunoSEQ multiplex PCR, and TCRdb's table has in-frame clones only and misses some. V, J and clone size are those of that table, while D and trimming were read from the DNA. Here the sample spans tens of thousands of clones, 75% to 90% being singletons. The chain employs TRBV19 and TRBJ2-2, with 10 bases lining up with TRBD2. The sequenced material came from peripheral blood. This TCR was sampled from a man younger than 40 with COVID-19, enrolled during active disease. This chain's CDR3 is CASSIGVGVAGGTGELFF. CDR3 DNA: TGTGCCAGTAGTATAGGGGTTGGGGTAGCGGGAGGCACCGGGGAGCTGTTTTTT. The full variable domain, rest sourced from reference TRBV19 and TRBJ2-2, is DGGITQSPKYLFRKEGQNVTLSCEQNLNHDAMYWYRQDPGQGLRLIYYSQIVNDFQKGDIAEGYSVSREKKESFPLTVTSAQKNPTAFYLCASSIGVGVAGGTGELFFGEGSRLTVL.